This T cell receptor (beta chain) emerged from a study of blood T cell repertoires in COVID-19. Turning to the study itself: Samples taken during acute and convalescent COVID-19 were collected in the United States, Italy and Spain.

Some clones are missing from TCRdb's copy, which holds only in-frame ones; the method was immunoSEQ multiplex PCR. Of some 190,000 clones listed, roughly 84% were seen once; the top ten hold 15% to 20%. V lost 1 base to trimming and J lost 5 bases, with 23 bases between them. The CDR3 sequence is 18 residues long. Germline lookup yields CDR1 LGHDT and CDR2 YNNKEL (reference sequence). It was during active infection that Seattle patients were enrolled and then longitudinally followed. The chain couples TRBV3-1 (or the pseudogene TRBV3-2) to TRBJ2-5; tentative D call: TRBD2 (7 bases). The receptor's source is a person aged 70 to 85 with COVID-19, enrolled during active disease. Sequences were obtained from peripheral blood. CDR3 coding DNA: TGTGCCAGCAGCCAAGGGAAAATGGGGGGCGGGAGATCTGAGACCCAGTACTTC. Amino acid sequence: CASSQGKMGGGRSETQYF.